The present T cell receptor (beta chain) was sequenced within a study of control samples from healthy donors and cancer patients. Using immunoSEQ multiplex PCR, the repertoire was profiled, and TCRdb retains in-frame clones only, with some absent. The repertoire holds 150,000 to 200,000 clones, with more than 80% as singletons. Germline V gives CDR1 SGHRS, CDR2 YFSETQ. This CDR3 contains 16 residues. V dropped 4 bases and J dropped 4 bases, with 17 bases sitting between them. Sequencing was performed on blood. This chain uses TRBV5-1 with TRBJ2-2, with D possibly matching TRBD2 (6 bases). This receptor was obtained from a man aged 30 to 39 in good health. The CDR3 DNA reads as TGCGCCAGCAGCCCCGGGCGGGGAAGTCTCACCGGGGAGCTGTTTTTT. Encoded protein: CASSPGRGSLTGELFF.